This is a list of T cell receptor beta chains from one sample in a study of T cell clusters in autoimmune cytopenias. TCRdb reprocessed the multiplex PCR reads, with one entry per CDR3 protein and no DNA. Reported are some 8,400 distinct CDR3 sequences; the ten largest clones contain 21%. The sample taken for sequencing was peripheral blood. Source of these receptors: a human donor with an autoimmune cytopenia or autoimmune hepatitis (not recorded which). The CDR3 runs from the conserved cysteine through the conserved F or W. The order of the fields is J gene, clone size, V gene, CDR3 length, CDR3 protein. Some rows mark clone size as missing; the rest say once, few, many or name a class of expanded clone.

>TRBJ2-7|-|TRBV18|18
CASSRAQSQGAFSYEQYF
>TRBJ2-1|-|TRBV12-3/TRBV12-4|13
CASSYRTLREQFF
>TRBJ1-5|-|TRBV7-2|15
CASSPLRGSNQPQHF
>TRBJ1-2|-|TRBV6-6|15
CASSSIFEGEPGYTF
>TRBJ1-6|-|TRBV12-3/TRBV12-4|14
CASSFVQGRSPLHF
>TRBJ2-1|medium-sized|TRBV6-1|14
CASLAGGSYNEQFF
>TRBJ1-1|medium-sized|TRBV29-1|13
CSAEKGRNTEAFF
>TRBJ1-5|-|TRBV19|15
CASRTTGASNQPQHF
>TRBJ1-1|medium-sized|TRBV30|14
CAWGQGKGNTEAFF
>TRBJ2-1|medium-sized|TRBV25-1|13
CASSDRGTSGQFF
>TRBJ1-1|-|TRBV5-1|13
CASSTGRDTEAFF
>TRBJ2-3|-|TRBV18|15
CASSSQGSGTDTQYF
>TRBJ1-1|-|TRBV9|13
CASTQREGAEAFF
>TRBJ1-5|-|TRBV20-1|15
CSAIAGRVYNQPQHF
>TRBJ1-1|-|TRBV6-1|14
CASSRLGGDTEAFF
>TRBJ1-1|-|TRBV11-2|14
CASSFFRAGSGAFF
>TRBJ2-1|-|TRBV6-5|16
CASSFLLGTVYNEQFF
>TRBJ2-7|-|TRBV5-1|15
CASSTTSGRTYEQYF